Following are 9 T cell receptor beta chains from one sample sequenced in a study of CD8 T cells in ankylosing spondylitis. A single record per CDR3 protein comes from TCRdb applying MiXCR to the 5' RACE reads. The sample lists 200,000 or so distinct CDR3 sequences, around a sixth occurring once. Sequenced: blood, either unsorted or a sorted T cell fraction (not recorded which). These receptors were obtained from a male donor aged 10 to 30 with ankylosing spondylitis or in good health (not recorded which).

There are many counts of this clonotype. V and J are TRBV18 and TRBJ2-1; unclear D gene. Germline V gene data show CDR1 as KGHSH and CDR2 as LQKENI. There are 16 residues in the CDR3. The V gene lost 8 bases and the J gene lost 4 bases, with 21 bases spanning the gap. CDR3 residues: CASARSTTLLYNEQFF. The CDR3 DNA reads TGTGCCAGCGCGCGATCGACAACACTATTGTACAATGAGCAGTTCTTC.

This clonotype was recorded many times. This chain joins TRBV20-1 and TRBJ2-1; TRBD2 matches at 11 bases. This CDR3 is 15 amino acids long. V shed 2 bases and J 4 bases; nucleotides not matched to a gene: 4. Germline CDR1 and CDR2: DFQATT and SNEGSKA (reference sequence). The CDR3 reads CSARISGRDYNEQFF. The CDR3 bases are TGCAGTGCTAGAATTAGCGGGAGGGATTACAATGAGCAGTTCTTC.

The chain joins TRBV6-1 to TRBJ2-1, with 13 bases lining up with TRBD2. V gave up 4 bases and J gave up 4 bases; unmatched junction bases: 22. Germline values: CDR1 MNHNS, CDR2 SASEGT. The CDR3 is made up of 22 amino acids. The CDR3 nucleotides are TGTGCCAGCAGTGCTTCCAAGATGGGCCAGGTGACTAGCGGGAGGCCGTACAATGAGCAGTTCTTC. It yields the protein CASSASKMGQVTSGRPYNEQFF.

This clonotype was found many times. The rearrangement links TRBV29-1 to TRBJ2-1, with 11 positions matching TRBD2. V lost 5 bases and J lost 4; bases outside the gene matches: 7. Looked up from germline, CDR1 is SQVTM and CDR2 is ANQGSEA. This CDR3 is 15 amino acids long. The CDR3 loop is CSVRGTSGPYNEQFF. The CDR3 DNA reads as TGCAGCGTTCGCGGGACTAGCGGACCTTACAATGAGCAGTTCTTC.

This clonotype was detected ten times or more. The genes are TRBV20-1 and TRBJ2-1, with D hard to call. The CDR3 totals 15 residues. Trimming stripped 0 bases from V and 0 bases from J, with 9 bases between. The germline V gene encodes CDR1 DFQATT and CDR2 SNEGSKA (reference sequence). The CDR3 nucleotides read TGCAGTGCTAGAGATGCAGTTAGCTCCTACAATGAGCAGTTCTTC. Its translation: CSARDAVSSYNEQFF.

This clonotype was counted ten times or more. The chain couples TRBV15 to TRBJ2-3; D is tentatively TRBD1 or TRBD2 (5 bases each). The CDR3 consists of 15 residues. V was cut by 7 bases and J by 2 bases, with 16 bases left in between. Germline loops: CDR1 LNHNV, CDR2 YYDKDF (reference sequence). The DNA of the CDR3 is TGTGCCACCAAGGCATCCGGGACGACCACAGATACGCAGTATTTT. Protein sequence: CATKASGTTTDTQYF.

This clonotype was seen at least ten times. V gene TRBV5-1 combines with J gene TRBJ2-3, with D possibly being TRBD2 (5 bases). The CDR3 extends over 12 amino acids. The germline CDR1 and CDR2 sequences are SGHRS and YFSETQ. V lost 7 bases, J lost 0 bases, and 6 bases lay in between. Written as DNA, the CDR3 is TGCGCCAGCCGGACTAGCACAGATACGCAGTATTTT. Translation gives CASRTSTDTQYF.

This clonotype occurred many times. The V call is TRBV30, the J call TRBJ2-1; a weak D match, TRBD2 (6 bases). Germline lookup yields CDR1 GTSNPN and CDR2 SVGIG (reference sequence). V dropped 0 bases and J dropped 6 bases, with 9 bases sitting between them. The CDR3 loop spans 13 amino acids. This chain's CDR3 is CAWSVNGGNEQFF. The CDR3, as DNA: TGTGCCTGGAGTGTTAACGGGGGCAATGAGCAGTTCTTC. The full variable domain, its missing parts supplied by reference TRBV30 and TRBJ2-1, is SQTIHQWPATLVQPVGSPLSLECTVEGTSNPNLYWYRQAAGRGLQLLFYSVGIGQISSEVPQNLSASRPQDRQFILSSKKLLLSDSGFYLCAWSVNGGNEQFFGPGTRLTVL.

This clonotype was observed at least ten times. J is TRBJ2-6 and V is TRBV12-3 or TRBV12-4; D may be TRBD1 or TRBD2 (5 bases each). The CDR3 runs to 17 residues. Trimming left V 1 base short and J 3 bases short, with 13 bases between. The CDR3 is CASSLGARGYGANVLTF. The CDR3 coding sequence is TGTGCCAGCAGTTTAGGGGCTCGGGGCTATGGGGCCAACGTCCTGACTTTC.